This record looks at one T cell receptor (beta chain) sequence and its context. No antigen is known for it. V gave up 5 bases and J gave up 15 bases; unmatched junction bases: 8. The CDR3 consists of 13 residues. The germline V gene has CDR1 MNHEY and CDR2 SMNVEV (reference sequence). The sample comes from a study of T cell responses to AZD1222 COVID-19 vaccine. General study results and limits: Increased Spike-specific TCR breadth and depth were observed after two AZD1222 doses. Among vaccine-associated CD4 TCRs, coverage spanned spike, with dominance at 160-218 and 743-854. Samples come after the peak T cell response, not at day 14. Within unmutated variant regions lay the reported targets of nearly half of spike-specific TCRs.

TCRdb's table, derived via immunoSEQ multiplex PCR, lists solely in-frame clones and lacks some. This sample has approximately 200,000 clones, with around 90% found just once. The receptor was derived from an adult in good health. Sequences were derived from peripheral blood, sampled on day 0 of AZD1222 vaccination. The chain recombines TRBV27 with TRBJ2-1; 12 nucleotides line up with TRBD2. Here the CDR3 DNA reads TGTGCCAGCAGTCGACCTCTAGCGGGGGGGTGGTTCTTC. Protein: CASSRPLAGGWFF.